A selection of T cell receptor beta chains follows, all from one sample in a study of identical twins. Using its own MiXCR run on the 5' RACE reads, TCRdb lists one record per CDR3 protein. The sample includes around 340,000 distinct CDR3 sequences, around 9.7% of them seen just once. The material sequenced was naive T cells sorted from blood. The receptor source for this set is a woman between 50 and 59 years old in good health. CDR3s include the opening cysteine and the closing phenylalanine or tryptophan. D genes are given only for firm matches. A row's size may be missing; if present it is once, few, many or a size class.

V: TRBV19
J: TRBJ2-7
size: many
D: NA
DNA: TGTGCCAGTAGTAGTGGGGGTTACGAGCAGTACTTC
CDR3: CASSSGGYEQYF

V: TRBV5-1
J: TRBJ1-1
size: NA
D: TRBD1
DNA: TGCGCCAGCAGCTCGGGACAGGGGGCTGTCTTGGGAGGAGCTTTCTTT
CDR3: CASSSGQGAVLGGAFF

V: TRBV29-1
J: TRBJ2-1
size: few
D: NA
DNA: TGCAGCTGGTCCCCGGCCGGGACTGAGCAGTTCTTC
CDR3: CSWSPAGTEQFF

V: TRBV5-1
J: TRBJ1-2
size: NA
D: TRBD1
DNA: TGCGCCAGCAGCGACCGACAGGGCGGCTGGTATGGCTACACCTTC
CDR3: CASSDRQGGWYGYTF

V: TRBV4-1
J: TRBJ1-1
size: few
D: NA
DNA: TGCGCCAGCAGCCAAGTTACACCTGTTGACACTGAAGCTTTCTTT
CDR3: CASSQVTPVDTEAFF

V: TRBV5-1
J: TRBJ1-1
size: NA
D: NA
DNA: TGCGCCAGCAGCTTCTCCGACACCATCACTGAAGCTTTCTTT
CDR3: CASSFSDTITEAFF

V: TRBV6-5
J: TRBJ2-2
size: few
D: TRBD2
DNA: TGTGCCAGCTTAGCGGGAGGGAGAGTCGGGGAGCTGTTTTTT
CDR3: CASLAGGRVGELFF

V: TRBV19
J: TRBJ2-1
size: few
D: NA
DNA: TGTGCCAGTAGTATAGGGGGCGCAAGCTCCTACAATGAGCAGTTCTTC
CDR3: CASSIGGASSYNEQFF

V: TRBV6-2/TRBV6-3
J: TRBJ2-1
size: many
D: NA
DNA: TGTGCCAGCAGTACGAGATCCTACAATGAGCAGTTCTTC
CDR3: CASSTRSYNEQFF

V: TRBV29-1
J: TRBJ1-5
size: many
D: NA
DNA: TGCAGCGTTCGGTGGGGCAGCCCAAATCAGCCCCAGCATTTT
CDR3: CSVRWGSPNQPQHF

V: TRBV29-1
J: TRBJ1-1
size: few
D: NA
DNA: TGCAGCGCGCAGGTAGGACACTTGAACACTGAAGCTTTCTTT
CDR3: CSAQVGHLNTEAFF

V: TRBV11-2
J: TRBJ2-7
size: NA
D: NA
DNA: TGTGCCAGCAGCCCCTGGGACGTCCTACGGCAGTACTTC
CDR3: CASSPWDVLRQYF

V: TRBV14
J: TRBJ2-1
size: few
D: NA
DNA: TGTGCCAGCAGCCAAGCGATCCAGTCGGGTGAGCAGTTCTTC
CDR3: CASSQAIQSGEQFF

V: TRBV12-3/TRBV12-4
J: TRBJ2-1
size: many
D: TRBD2
DNA: TGTGCCAGCAGTTTTCGACTAGCCGGGACCAGCTCCTACAATGAGCAGTTCTTC
CDR3: CASSFRLAGTSSYNEQFF

V: TRBV29-1
J: TRBJ2-1
size: few
D: TRBD1
DNA: TGCAGCGTCGCTTGGGGACAGGATTATGAGCAGTTCTTC
CDR3: CSVAWGQDYEQFF

V: TRBV3-1
J: TRBJ1-2
size: many
D: NA
DNA: TGTGCCAGCAGCCAAGAAGGGACCTATGGCTACACCTTC
CDR3: CASSQEGTYGYTF

V: TRBV5-1
J: TRBJ2-1
size: many
D: NA
DNA: TGCGCCAGCTCCCCCGACCCTTCCTACAATGAGCAGTTCTTC
CDR3: CASSPDPSYNEQFF

V: TRBV30
J: TRBJ2-3
size: few
D: TRBD1
DNA: TGTGCCTGGAGTGCAGAACCCGGGACAGGGATCACAGATACGCAGTATTTT
CDR3: CAWSAEPGTGITDTQYF

V: TRBV14
J: TRBJ2-1
size: NA
D: TRBD2
DNA: TGTGCCAGCAGCCAAGTTGGGACTAGCGGTGAGCAGTTCTTC
CDR3: CASSQVGTSGEQFF

V: TRBV27
J: TRBJ1-3
size: few
D: NA
DNA: TGTGCCAACCGACTGCCGACACCGCATCCTTCTGGAAACACCATATATTTT
CDR3: CANRLPTPHPSGNTIYF

V: TRBV5-1
J: TRBJ1-3
size: many
D: NA
DNA: TGCGCCAGCAGACGACAGCCAAACTCTGGAAACACCATATATTTT
CDR3: CASRRQPNSGNTIYF

V: TRBV5-5
J: TRBJ2-3
size: few
D: NA
DNA: TGTGCCAGCAGCAGGGAAACTCACACAGATACGCAGTATTTT
CDR3: CASSRETHTDTQYF

V: TRBV5-1
J: TRBJ2-3
size: many
D: TRBD2
DNA: TGTGCCAGCAGCTCAGGACTAGCGGGAACAGATACGCAGTATTTT
CDR3: CASSSGLAGTDTQYF

V: TRBV9
J: TRBJ2-5
size: few
D: NA
DNA: TGTGCCAGCAACCGGGACGACCAAGAGACCCAGTACTTC
CDR3: CASNRDDQETQYF

V: TRBV5-6
J: TRBJ2-5
size: many
D: TRBD2
DNA: TGTGCCAGCAGCTTGAAGAGCGGGATGGTTTTCGAGACCCAGTACTTC
CDR3: CASSLKSGMVFETQYF

V: TRBV11-3
J: TRBJ1-1
size: NA
D: TRBD1
DNA: TGTGCCAGCAGCACCCGGACAGGGGGGGCTTTCTTT
CDR3: CASSTRTGGAFF

V: TRBV4-1
J: TRBJ2-2
size: NA
D: NA
DNA: TGCGCCAGCAGCCAAGTCGGTAGCTCCGCGAACACCGGGGAGCTGTTTTTT
CDR3: CASSQVGSSANTGELFF

V: TRBV2
J: TRBJ2-3
size: NA
D: TRBD2
DNA: TGTGCCAGCAGTGAAGTAACGGGAGGGCCCGTGGATACGCAGTATTTT
CDR3: CASSEVTGGPVDTQYF

V: TRBV9
J: TRBJ2-7
size: NA
D: NA
DNA: TGTGCCAGCAGCGAAGGGGACGGAACCTACGAGCAGTACTTC
CDR3: CASSEGDGTYEQYF

V: TRBV5-1
J: TRBJ2-1
size: many
D: NA
DNA: TGCGCCAGCAGCTTGGATCCCGGGACACCACACAATGAGCAGTTCTTC
CDR3: CASSLDPGTPHNEQFF

V: TRBV7-3
J: TRBJ1-1
size: many
D: NA
DNA: TGTGCCAGCAGTAAAGGGGTGAACACTGAAGCTTTCTTT
CDR3: CASSKGVNTEAFF

V: TRBV4-1
J: TRBJ1-3
size: few
D: TRBD1
DNA: TGCGCCAGCAGCTACCGGGACAGTGGAAACACCATATATTTT
CDR3: CASSYRDSGNTIYF

V: TRBV9
J: TRBJ2-7
size: NA
D: NA
DNA: TGTGCCAGCAGCGTAGCTACAGGAGCGGGCGGCGAGCAGTACTTC
CDR3: CASSVATGAGGEQYF

V: TRBV12-3/TRBV12-4
J: TRBJ1-1
size: many
D: NA
DNA: TGTGCCAGCAGTTTAAATCCGGGGGGTAAGACTGAAGCTTTCTTT
CDR3: CASSLNPGGKTEAFF

V: TRBV6-5
J: TRBJ2-7
size: NA
D: NA
DNA: TGTGCCAGCAGTATCAGGGCTGGAGTCTACGAGCAGTACTTC
CDR3: CASSIRAGVYEQYF

V: TRBV12-3/TRBV12-4
J: TRBJ1-5
size: few
D: NA
DNA: TGTGCCAGCAGGAAGGGATCGGGTGGTCAGCCCCAGCATTTT
CDR3: CASRKGSGGQPQHF

V: TRBV5-1
J: TRBJ2-2
size: many
D: NA
DNA: TGCGCCAGCAGCTTGGAATTTGGGGAGCTGTTTTTT
CDR3: CASSLEFGELFF

V: TRBV6-5
J: TRBJ2-3
size: NA
D: NA
DNA: TGTGCCAGCAGAACCCCGTCGGGGGACCGAGATACGCAGTATTTT
CDR3: CASRTPSGDRDTQYF

V: TRBV25-1
J: TRBJ2-3
size: NA
D: NA
DNA: TGTGCCAGCACCCTGAGGGACACAGATACGCAGTATTTT
CDR3: CASTLRDTDTQYF

V: TRBV12-3/TRBV12-4
J: TRBJ1-2
size: few
D: NA
DNA: TGTGCCACCCGAGGGAGAGCTAACTATGGCTACACCTTC
CDR3: CATRGRANYGYTF

V: TRBV12-3/TRBV12-4
J: TRBJ1-4
size: NA
D: TRBD1
DNA: TGTGCCAGCAGCTCCTCCGGGACAGGGGTGGAAAAACTGTTTTTT
CDR3: CASSSSGTGVEKLFF

V: TRBV11-2
J: TRBJ2-4
size: NA
D: TRBD2
DNA: TGTGCCAGCAGCCGCGGGACTAGCGGGAAGGTCCCTATTGCCTACTTC
CDR3: CASSRGTSGKVPIAYF